The 28 T cell receptor beta chains given below trace back to one sample, sequenced in a study of blood T cell repertoires in COVID-19. The data were produced by immunoSEQ multiplex PCR, yet TCRdb's version contains in-frame clones alone and is incomplete. Of approximately 260,000 clones in the sample, 80% to 85% were seen once. The sequencing sample was made of peripheral blood. These receptors came from an older woman with active or convalescent COVID-19.

As regards this clone: A far larger clone is a single base away, which makes a read error likely. V is TRBV18 and J is TRBJ1-6, with D perhaps matching TRBD1 (5 bases). The CDR3 sequence is 15 residues long. V lost 2 bases, J lost 1 base, and 6 bases lay in between. The germline gives CDR1 KGHSH, CDR2 LQKENI. The CDR3 region has the DNA TGTGCCAGCTCACCAGGGGGGTCCTATAATTCACCCCTCCACTTT. This codes for CASSPGGSYNSPLHF.

J is TRBJ1-4 and V is TRBV18, with D maybe TRBD1 (5 bases). The germline gives CDR1 KGHSH, CDR2 LQKENI. V was pared by 6 bases and J by 2 bases, with 16 bases between. This CDR3 comprises 16 residues. CDR3 sequence reads: CASSIPGGETNEKLFF. Written as DNA, the CDR3 is TGTGCCAGCTCCATACCGGGAGGGGAGACTAATGAAAAACTGTTTTTT.

V and J are TRBV7-8 and TRBJ1-2; D ambiguous. Germline assignment: CDR1 SGHVS and CDR2 FQNEAQ. There are 15 residues in the CDR3. The V and J ends lost 5 bases and 4 bases respectively, with 17 bases between them. The CDR3 spells CASSAQTRDSYGYTF. For the CDR3, the DNA is TGTGCCAGCAGCGCCCAGACCCGGGATTCCTATGGCTACACCTTC.

The chain uses TRBV10-3 and TRBJ1-5; D possibly corresponds to TRBD1 (5 bases). Looked up from germline, CDR1 is ENHRY and CDR2 is SYGVKD. CDR3 length equals 13 residues. V was cut by 6 bases and J by 0 bases, with 6 bases left in between. The CDR3 DNA is TGTGCCATCAGACAGGATAGCAATCAGCCCCAGCATTTT. This gives the protein CAIRQDSNQPQHF.

The chain links TRBV10-3 to TRBJ1-2; 8 positions match TRBD1. Trimming cost V 3 bases and J 8 bases; bases outside gene matches: 14. CDR3 length equals 16 residues. Germline values: CDR1 ENHRY, CDR2 SYGVKD. This CDR3 reads CAISEEDRGRYMGYTF. Here the CDR3 DNA reads TGTGCCATCAGTGAAGAAGACAGGGGAAGATATATGGGCTACACCTTC.

The V call is TRBV6-5, the J call TRBJ1-1; D is possibly TRBD1 (6 bases). This CDR3 is built from 14 residues. Per germline, CDR1 MNHEY and CDR2 SVGAGI. Trimming took 6 bases from V and 5 from J, leaving 16 bases between them. CDR3 amino acids: CASRDRQEDTEAFF. The CDR3 DNA sequence: TGTGCCAGCAGGGATAGACAGGAGGATACTGAAGCTTTCTTT.

The chain combines TRBV3-1 (or the pseudogene TRBV3-2) with TRBJ1-3; no reliable D call. The CDR3 extends over 16 amino acids. Germline V CDR1 and CDR2: LGHDT, YNNKEL (reference sequence). V lost 3 bases and J lost 0, with 12 bases in between. The CDR3 sequence is CASSQLAGSSGNTIYF. CDR3 sequence (DNA): TGTGCCAGCAGCCAGTTGGCGGGAAGCTCTGGAAACACCATATATTTT.

This rearrangement joins TRBV27 to TRBJ2-3, with a tentative D call TRBD2 (6 bases). Germline V gene lookup returns CDR1 MNHEY and CDR2 SMNVEV (reference sequence). The germline V and J ends were trimmed by 4 bases and 0 bases, with 14 bases remaining between them. The CDR3 runs 16 residues. CDR3 in amino acids: CASSYIDGTSTDTQYF. The CDR3 DNA reads TGTGCCAGCAGTTACATCGACGGGACTAGCACAGATACGCAGTATTTT.

The J gene is TRBJ2-5, the V gene TRBV27, with TRBD1 matching 10 bases. The length of the CDR3 is 13 residues. CDR1 is MNHEY, CDR2 SMNVEV, per germline (reference sequence). The V segment lost 6 bases and the J segment 5 bases; nucleotides outside the gene matches: 3. Here the CDR3 DNA reads TGTGCCAGCAGCGACAGGGGGCCGGAGACCCAGTACTTC. Translation: CASSDRGPETQYF.

V and J are TRBV7-8 and TRBJ2-7; 12 bases are shared with TRBD1. The germline V gene encodes CDR1 SGHVS and CDR2 FQNEAQ. The CDR3 covers 15 residues. V lost 4 bases and J lost 3; bases outside the gene matches: 4. The CDR3 loop is CASSSGTGGFYEQYF. CDR3 DNA sequence: TGTGCCAGCAGCTCCGGGACAGGGGGCTTCTACGAGCAGTACTTC.

There are a few counts of this clone. This chain uses TRBV12-3 or TRBV12-4 with TRBJ1-2; D is unresolved. The length of the CDR3 is 13 residues. V lost 6 bases and J 10 bases, leaving 18 bases between the germline ends. CDR3 in amino acids: CASSPQRAADYTF. CDR3 nucleotide sequence: TGTGCCAGCAGCCCACAGAGGGCAGCAGACTACACCTTC.

The sample holds a few counts of this clone. V usage is TRBV3-1 (or the pseudogene TRBV3-2) and J usage is TRBJ1-2, with D maybe TRBD1 (6 bases). V was trimmed by 4 bases and J by 7 bases, leaving 13 bases between them. The CDR3 extends over 13 amino acids. The germline V gene encodes CDR1 LGHDT and CDR2 YNNKEL (reference sequence). The CDR3 sequence is CASSRSGEGGYTF. The CDR3 bases are TGTGCCAGCAGCCGATCAGGGGAAGGTGGCTACACCTTC.

The genes are TRBV6-5 and TRBJ1-1; D gene unclear. This CDR3 region has 15 residues. Germline V gene sequence: CDR1 MNHEY, CDR2 SVGAGI. The V end lost 7 bases, the J end lost 3 bases, and 18 bases lay between the germline ends. The CDR3 reads CASTLVGDGDTEAFF. Written as DNA, the CDR3 is TGTGCCAGCACCCTAGTGGGAGACGGGGACACTGAAGCTTTCTTT.

V usage is TRBV7-6 and J usage is TRBJ2-7; unclear D gene. This CDR3 is built from 13 residues. The V end lost 5 bases, the J end lost 0 bases, and 8 bases lay between the germline ends. Germline-derived CDR1 and CDR2 are SGHVS and FNYEAQ. CDR3 in amino acids: CASSATNSYEQYF. The CDR3 DNA reads as TGTGCCAGCAGCGCTACTAACTCCTACGAGCAGTACTTC.

This sequence joins TRBV27 and TRBJ2-7, with a possible D match to TRBD1 (6 bases). CDR1 and CDR2 (germline): MNHEY, SMNVEV (reference sequence). The CDR3 is 13 residues long. Trimming stripped 6 bases from V and 3 bases from J, with 12 bases between. This CDR3 reads CASRKGGNYEQYF. CDR3 coding DNA: TGTGCCAGCAGGAAAGGGGGTAACTACGAGCAGTACTTC.

This clone has just one count. The chain uses TRBV4-1 and TRBJ2-7; the D gene is possibly TRBD1 (5 bases). CDR1 MGHRA and CDR2 YSYEKL come from the germline V gene. Trimming removed 0 bases from V and 1 base from J, with 7 bases in between. This CDR3 has 14 amino acids. CDR3: CASSQEAGSYEQYF. The CDR3 nucleotides are TGCGCCAGCAGCCAAGAAGCAGGGTCCTACGAGCAGTACTTC.

This clone occurred once. The V and J genes are TRBV30 and TRBJ2-7, with TRBD1 matching over 10 bases. The CDR3 totals 15 residues. Trimming cost V 4 bases and J 5 bases; bases outside gene matches: 11. CDR1 and CDR2 from the germline V gene are GTSNPN and SVGIG (reference sequence). The CDR3 spells CAWTTGTGVVHEQYF. CDR3 coding DNA: TGTGCCTGGACTACCGGGACAGGGGTTGTGCACGAGCAGTACTTC.

The J gene is TRBJ1-2, the V gene TRBV2; D ambiguous. The CDR3 is 13 residues long. Between the trimmed V and J ends, which lost 4 bases and 3 bases, there was a span of 9 bases. Germline values: CDR1 SNHLY, CDR2 FYNNEI. DNA of the CDR3: TGTGCCAGCAGTGGCCGAGGCTACTATGGCTACACCTTC. Residues: CASSGRGYYGYTF.

The J gene is TRBJ2-3, the V gene TRBV5-1; TRBD1 is a possible D gene (5 bases). The CDR3 extends over 14 amino acids. Deletions cut 4 bases from V and 2 bases from J, with 11 bases between. CDR1 and CDR2 (germline): SGHRS, YFSETQ. In nucleotides, the CDR3 is TGCGCCAGCAGCCAATATGGGGCCACAGATACGCAGTATTTT. This encodes CASSQYGATDTQYF.

This sequence joins TRBV30 and TRBJ1-4; D possibly corresponds to TRBD1 (6 bases). The CDR3 has 14 residues. V lost 5 bases, J lost 0 bases, and 10 bases lay in between. The germline gives CDR1 GTSNPN, CDR2 SVGIG (reference sequence). The CDR3 region has the DNA TGTGCCTGGGAGGACAGCGCAACTAATGAAAAACTGTTTTTT. Its protein is CAWEDSATNEKLFF.

The chain is built from TRBV19 and TRBJ1-5; TRBD1 is a possible D gene (6 bases). Trimming pared 3 bases from V and 3 bases from J, leaving 9 bases between. CDR1 and CDR2 (germline): LNHDA, SQIVND (reference sequence). The CDR3 sequence is 14 residues long. The CDR3 here is CASSIDRINQPQHF. The CDR3 DNA reads as TGTGCCAGTAGTATTGACAGGATCAATCAGCCCCAGCATTTT.

The rearrangement uses TRBV28 and TRBJ1-2; tentatively, D is TRBD1 (6 bases). Germline V gene sequence: CDR1 MDHEN, CDR2 SYDVKM. V lost 6 bases and J 3 bases, leaving 17 bases between the germline ends. The CDR3 sequence is 15 residues long. The CDR3 DNA is TGTGCCAGCAGACCCGTAGGGGGGGGCGACTATGGCTACACCTTC. Translated, it gives CASRPVGGGDYGYTF.

The rearrangement joins TRBV12-3 or TRBV12-4 to TRBJ1-2, with D hard to call. The CDR3 runs to 11 residues. Trimming cost V 3 bases and J 4 bases, with 3 bases left between them. The CDR3 DNA sequence: TGTGCCAGCAGTTTGGCCTATGGCTACACCTTC. Its protein product is CASSLAYGYTF.

This clone appeared a single time. The V and J genes are TRBV27 and TRBJ1-1; TRBD1 matches 7 bases. This CDR3 is 13 amino acids long. In germline, CDR1 is MNHEY, CDR2 SMNVEV (reference sequence). Trimming removed 6 bases from V and 9 bases from J; junction bases left unmatched: 10. CDR3 in DNA: TGTGCCAGCAGAACAGGGACAGTGGGGAAAGCTTTCTTT. Its protein product is CASRTGTVGKAFF.

A remark on this clone: Compared with germline, one end of the junction differs, possibly owing to a read error. V usage is TRBV7-8 and J usage is TRBJ2-5, with 16 bases aligning to TRBD2. Germline CDR1 reads SGHVS; CDR2 reads FQNEAQ. The CDR3 is made up of 18 amino acids. CDR3 nucleotide sequence: TGTGCCAGCACCTTAGGGACTAGCGGGGGGGCCTTGACTGAGACCCAGTACTTC. Translated, it gives CASTLGTSGGALTETQYF.

The chain recombines TRBV7-3 with TRBJ2-2; 7 bases agree with TRBD2. The germline V gene encodes CDR1 SGHTA and CDR2 FQGTGA. CDR3 length: 18 residues. V lost 1 base, J lost 1 base, and 9 bases stayed unmatched. The CDR3, as DNA: TGTGCCAGCAGCTTAAGTGCTCTAGGGGAGGGGAACACCGGGGAGCTGTTTTTT. Its protein product is CASSLSALGEGNTGELFF.

The chain joins TRBV19 to TRBJ1-1; 12 nucleotides align to TRBD1. Losses at the gene ends were 6 bases for V and 10 bases for J; bases not matched to a gene: 9. The CDR3 runs 14 residues. CDR1 is LNHDA, CDR2 SQIVND, per germline (reference sequence). The CDR3 region is CASSPEWDRGRAFF. The CDR3 DNA is TGTGCCAGTAGCCCGGAGTGGGACAGGGGGCGAGCTTTCTTT. The whole variable domain, remainder taken from reference TRBV19 and TRBJ1-1, is DGGITQSPKYLFRKEGQNVTLSCEQNLNHDAMYWYRQDPGQGLRLIYYSQIVNDFQKGDIAEGYSVSREKKESFPLTVTSAQKNPTAFYLCASSPEWDRGRAFFGQGTRLTVV.

This chain uses TRBV6-5 with TRBJ1-1, with TRBD1 matching over 8 bases. The CDR3 has 14 amino acids. Germline CDR1 and CDR2: MNHEY and SVGAGI. V trimming: 1 base; J trimming: 4 bases; junction bases outside the gene matches: 2. CDR3 bases: TGTGCCAGCAGTTACTTCGACAGGGGCACTGAAGCTTTCTTT. Amino acids: CASSYFDRGTEAFF.